Presented here are 18 T cell receptor beta chains from one specimen sequenced in a study of molecular identifiers for immune sequencing clone quantification. One entry per CDR3 protein results from TCRdb running MiXCR on the PCR reads. Among about 500,000 distinct CDR3 sequences listed, less than 30% were seen once. The sequenced sample consisted of naive CD8+ T cells from blood, with Jurkat cell RNA spiked in. The subset: FACS-sorted CD8+CD4-CCR7+CD45RA+ naive T cells. All receptors derive from a human donor in good health. Some libraries in this study had Jurkat cell RNA spiked in.

In its sample, this clonotype was seen a few times. V is TRBV2 and J is TRBJ2-7, with 9 nucleotides matching TRBD1. Germline V gene data show CDR1 as SNHLY and CDR2 as FYNNEI. With 11 bases clipped from V and 0 bases from J, the junction kept 5 bases outside the gene matches. The CDR3 length is 13 residues. CDR3: CAAGTGSSYEQYF. The CDR3 DNA is TGTGCCGCAGGGACAGGGAGCTCCTACGAGCAGTACTTC.

A word on this clonotype: A read error may produce the germline difference seen at one junction end. J is TRBJ1-1 and V is TRBV7-9; D call uncertain. The CDR3 has 15 residues. In germline, CDR1 is SEHNR, CDR2 FQNEAQ (reference sequence). The DNA for the CDR3 is TGTGCCGGCAGCTTAGCGCAGGCAGGACTAACTGAAGCTTTCTTT. The encoded protein is CAGSLAQAGLTEAFF. The entire variable domain, with the rest obtained from reference TRBV7-9 and TRBJ1-1, is as follows: DTGVSQNPRHKITKRGQNVTFRCDPISEHNRLYWYRQTLGQGPEFLTYFQNEAQLEKSRLLSDRFSAERPKGSFSTLEIQRTEQGDSAMYLCAGSLAQAGLTEAFFGQGTRLTVV.

As for this clonotype: At one of its ends the junction is not consistent with the germline gene, which may arise from a read error. This sequence joins TRBV18 and TRBJ1-3; D is unresolved. The CDR3 length is 17 residues. Germline V lookup: CDR1 KGHSH, CDR2 LQKENI. The DNA of the CDR3 is TGTGCCAGCTCATCAGAATTTTCTTCAGGCCTCGGAAACCCCATATATTTT. Encoded protein: CASSSEFSSGLGNPIYF.

The table lists this clonotype with a few counts. The J gene is TRBJ1-2, the V gene TRBV12-3 or TRBV12-4; unclear D gene. The V gene lost 6 bases and the J gene lost 0 bases, with 8 bases spanning the gap. CDR3 length: 13 amino acids. The CDR3 nucleotides read TGTGCCAGCAGCCTATTAGCTAACTATGGCTACACCTTC. Its protein product is CASSLLANYGYTF.

This clonotype appeared many times. The chain uses TRBV7-2 and TRBJ2-7; tentatively, D is TRBD1 (6 bases). The CDR3 totals 13 residues. Germline V gene lookup returns CDR1 SGHTA and CDR2 FQGNSA. The ends were cut back, 7 bases at V and 3 bases at J, with 13 bases in the middle. CDR3 sequence: CASKKDRLYEQYF. Written as DNA, the CDR3 is TGTGCCAGCAAGAAGGACAGACTCTACGAGCAGTACTTC.

Concerning this clonotype: A read error may explain this, as a much larger clone is one base away. V and J are TRBV7-9 and TRBJ1-4; D is perhaps TRBD1 (5 bases). This CDR3 is 16 amino acids long. Per the germline V gene, CDR1 is SEHNR and CDR2 is FQNEAQ (reference sequence). The CDR3 DNA sequence: TGTGCCGGCAGCAGAGGGGCTAACCAACTAATCGAAAAACTGTTTTTT. As protein: CAGSRGANQLIEKLFF. The full variable domain, its missing parts supplied by reference TRBV7-9 and TRBJ1-4, is DTGVSQNPRHKITKRGQNVTFRCDPISEHNRLYWYRQTLGQGPEFLTYFQNEAQLEKSRLLSDRFSAERPKGSFSTLEIQRTEQGDSAMYLCAGSRGANQLIEKLFFGSGTQLSVL.

The rearrangement uses TRBV9 and TRBJ2-5, with 12 bases lining up with TRBD2. Germline CDR1 SGDLS, CDR2 YYNGEE. CDR3 length: 18 amino acids. Losses at the gene ends were 0 bases for V and 0 bases for J; bases not matched to a gene: 6. The chain's CDR3 is CASSVGLAGAAYQETQYF. CDR3 coding DNA: TGTGCCAGCAGCGTAGGACTAGCGGGGGCCGCGTACCAAGAGACCCAGTACTTC.

As concerns this clonotype: Given a much more abundant clone one base away, this may be a read error. The chain links TRBV5-1 to TRBJ2-3; the D gene is possibly TRBD1 (5 bases). This CDR3 is 14 amino acids long. Germline CDR1 is SGHRS and CDR2 is YFSETQ. The V end lost 9 bases, the J end lost 4 bases, and 18 bases lay between the germline ends. CDR3 protein: CATTTDSDADTQYF. The CDR3 coding sequence is TGCGCCACCACAACCGACAGTGATGCAGATACGCAGTATTTT.

The chain links TRBV27 to TRBJ2-7, with 9 bases that match TRBD1. J gave up 2 bases and V 8 bases, and 13 bases lay outside the gene matches. Germline assignment: CDR1 MNHEY and CDR2 SMNVEV (reference sequence). The CDR3 is 16 amino acids. The chain's CDR3 is CASGSVDRGRPYEQYF. In nucleotides, the CDR3 is TGTGCCAGCGGGTCCGTGGACAGGGGAAGGCCCTACGAGCAGTACTTC.

The chain couples TRBV7-8 to TRBJ2-7; D may be TRBD2 (5 bases). Trimming cost V 3 bases and J 3 bases, with 9 bases left between them. This CDR3 contains 13 residues. Per the germline V gene, CDR1 is SGHVS and CDR2 is FQNEAQ. The CDR3 sequence: CASSFGKGYEQYF. The CDR3 nucleotides read TGTGCCAGCAGCTTCGGGAAAGGCTACGAGCAGTACTTC.

The rearrangement uses TRBV4-1 and TRBJ2-3; D unclear. Germline CDR1 is MGHRA and CDR2 is YSYEKL. Trimming removed 0 bases at V and 1 base at J, with 14 bases between. CDR3 length: 17 residues. CDR3 sequence (DNA): TGCGCCAGCAGCCAAGATATGTCCAATCAGGGCACAGATACGCAGTATTTT. Translating gives CASSQDMSNQGTDTQYF.

As regards this clonotype: This may be a read error: a much more frequent sequence differs by one nucleotide. V gene TRBV5-1 combines with J gene TRBJ2-3, with D possibly TRBD2 on 6 matching bases. Per germline, CDR1 SGHRS and CDR2 YFSETQ. There are 17 residues in the CDR3. CDR3 protein: CASSLGGARGFTDTHYF. CDR3 DNA: TGCGCCAGCAGCTTGGGGGGTGCGCGGGGCTTCACAGATACGCATTATTTT.

With regard to this clonotype: A much larger clone is a single base away; this may be a read error. The V and J genes are TRBV29-1 and TRBJ2-2; 8 bases line up with TRBD1. The CDR3 is 13 amino acids. Germline V gene sequence: CDR1 SQVTM, CDR2 ANQGSEA. V was clipped by 3 bases and J by 4 bases; unmatched bases: 1. The CDR3 is CSVEGQATGELFF. In nucleotides, the CDR3 is TGCAGCGTTGAGGGACAGGCCACCGGGGAGCTGTTTTTT.

To note about this clonotype: The junction and the germline gene differ at one end; a read error may be behind it. This chain links TRBV30 with TRBJ2-3; D perhaps matches TRBD2 (6 bases). This CDR3 region has 14 residues. Germline V gene lookup returns CDR1 GTSNPN and CDR2 SVGIG (reference sequence). This chain's CDR3 is CAWAYTTSTGTQYF. For the CDR3, the DNA is TGTGCCTGGGCCTATACAACTAGCACAGGTACGCAGTATTTT.

This clonotype was found many times. This chain connects TRBV9 to TRBJ1-1; tentative D call: TRBD1 (5 bases). Trimming took 3 bases from V and 4 from J, leaving 13 bases between them. The germline V gene encodes CDR1 SGDLS and CDR2 YYNGEE. This CDR3 has 14 residues. CDR3 sequence reads: CASSGVRGSTEAFF. Here the CDR3 DNA reads TGTGCCAGCAGCGGAGTGAGGGGAAGCACTGAAGCTTTCTTT.

About this clonotype itself: This could be a read error, since a much larger clone is one nucleotide away. The chain links TRBV7-9 to TRBJ1-6; possibly TRBD1 for D (5 bases). This CDR3 is 15 amino acids long. Germline lookup yields CDR1 SEHNR and CDR2 FQNEAQ (reference sequence). CDR3: CASSREGIRNSPLDF. CDR3 coding DNA: TGTGCCAGCAGCCGTGAGGGGATTCGGAATTCACCCCTCGACTTT.

On this clonotype: The conserved final phenylalanine or tryptophan is absent from the CDR3, which likely points to a read error. This rearrangement joins TRBV27 to TRBJ2-7; 8 bases are shared with TRBD2. In germline, CDR1 is MNHEY, CDR2 SMNVEV (reference sequence). V was clipped by 3 bases and J by 2 bases; unmatched bases: 3. The CDR3 extends over 14 amino acids. CDR3 nucleotide sequence: TGTGCCAGCAGTTTCCGGGAGGGCACCTACGAGCAGTACTCC. This codes for CASSFREGTYEQYS.

This clonotype was observed many times. The V gene is TRBV30, the J gene TRBJ2-3; the D gene is possibly TRBD2 (7 bases). The ends were cut back, 3 bases at V and 4 bases at J, with 17 bases in the middle. CDR1 and CDR2 from the germline V gene are GTSNPN and SVGIG (reference sequence). The CDR3 extends over 15 amino acids. The CDR3 sequence is CAWSSRGAGPDTQYF. The CDR3 coding sequence is TGTGCCTGGAGCAGTCGGGGGGCAGGACCAGATACGCAGTATTTT.